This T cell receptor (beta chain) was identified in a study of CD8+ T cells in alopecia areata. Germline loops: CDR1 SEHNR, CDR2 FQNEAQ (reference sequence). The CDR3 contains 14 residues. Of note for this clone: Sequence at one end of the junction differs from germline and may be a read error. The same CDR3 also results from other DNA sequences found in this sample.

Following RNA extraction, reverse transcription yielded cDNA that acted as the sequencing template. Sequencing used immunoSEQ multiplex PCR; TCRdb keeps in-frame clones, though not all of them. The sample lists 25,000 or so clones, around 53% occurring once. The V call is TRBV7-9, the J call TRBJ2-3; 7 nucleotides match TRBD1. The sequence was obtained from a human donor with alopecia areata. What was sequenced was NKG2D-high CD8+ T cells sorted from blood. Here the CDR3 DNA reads TGCGCCAGCAGCTTGGGACAGAGCACAGATACGCAGTATTTT. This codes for CASSLGQSTDTQYF. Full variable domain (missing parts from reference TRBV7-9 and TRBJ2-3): DTGVSQNPRHKITKRGQNVTFRCDPISEHNRLYWYRQTLGQGPEFLTYFQNEAQLEKSRLLSDRFSAERPKGSFSTLEIQRTEQGDSAMYLCASSLGQSTDTQYFGPGTRLTVL.